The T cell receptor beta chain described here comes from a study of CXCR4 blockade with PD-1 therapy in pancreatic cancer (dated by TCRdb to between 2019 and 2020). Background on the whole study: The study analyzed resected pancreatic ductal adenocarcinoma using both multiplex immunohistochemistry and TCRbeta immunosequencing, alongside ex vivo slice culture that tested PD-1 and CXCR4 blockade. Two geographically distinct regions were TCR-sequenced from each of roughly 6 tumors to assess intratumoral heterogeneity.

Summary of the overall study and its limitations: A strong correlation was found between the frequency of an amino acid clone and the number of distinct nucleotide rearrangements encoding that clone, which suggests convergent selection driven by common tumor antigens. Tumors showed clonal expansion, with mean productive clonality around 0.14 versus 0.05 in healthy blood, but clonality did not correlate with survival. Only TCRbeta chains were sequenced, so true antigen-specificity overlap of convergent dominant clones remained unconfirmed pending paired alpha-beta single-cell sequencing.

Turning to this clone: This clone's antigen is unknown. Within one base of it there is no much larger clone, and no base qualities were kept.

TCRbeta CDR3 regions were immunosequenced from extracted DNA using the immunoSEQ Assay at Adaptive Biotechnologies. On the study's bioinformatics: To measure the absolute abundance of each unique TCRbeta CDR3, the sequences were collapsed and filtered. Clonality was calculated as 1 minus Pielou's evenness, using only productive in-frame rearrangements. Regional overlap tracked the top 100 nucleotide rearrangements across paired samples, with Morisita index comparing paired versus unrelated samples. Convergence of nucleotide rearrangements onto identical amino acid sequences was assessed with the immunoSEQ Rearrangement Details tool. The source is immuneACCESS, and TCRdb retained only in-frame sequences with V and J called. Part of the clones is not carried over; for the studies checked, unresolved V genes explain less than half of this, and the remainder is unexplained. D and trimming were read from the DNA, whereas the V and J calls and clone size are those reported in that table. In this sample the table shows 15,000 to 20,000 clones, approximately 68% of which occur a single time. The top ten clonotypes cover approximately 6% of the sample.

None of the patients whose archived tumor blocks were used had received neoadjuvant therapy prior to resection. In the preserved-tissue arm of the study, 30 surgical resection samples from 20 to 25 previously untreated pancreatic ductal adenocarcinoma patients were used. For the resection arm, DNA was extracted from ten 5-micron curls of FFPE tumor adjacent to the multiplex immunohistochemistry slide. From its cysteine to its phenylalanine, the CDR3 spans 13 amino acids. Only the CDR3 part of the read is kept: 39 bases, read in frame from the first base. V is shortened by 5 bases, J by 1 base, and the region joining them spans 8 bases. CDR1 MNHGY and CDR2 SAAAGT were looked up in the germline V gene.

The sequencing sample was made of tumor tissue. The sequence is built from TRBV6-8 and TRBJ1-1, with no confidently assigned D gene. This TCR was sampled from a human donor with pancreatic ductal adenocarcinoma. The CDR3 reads CASSPDGNTEAFF. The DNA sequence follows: TGTGCCAGCAGTCCGGACGGGAACACTGAAGCTTTCTTT.